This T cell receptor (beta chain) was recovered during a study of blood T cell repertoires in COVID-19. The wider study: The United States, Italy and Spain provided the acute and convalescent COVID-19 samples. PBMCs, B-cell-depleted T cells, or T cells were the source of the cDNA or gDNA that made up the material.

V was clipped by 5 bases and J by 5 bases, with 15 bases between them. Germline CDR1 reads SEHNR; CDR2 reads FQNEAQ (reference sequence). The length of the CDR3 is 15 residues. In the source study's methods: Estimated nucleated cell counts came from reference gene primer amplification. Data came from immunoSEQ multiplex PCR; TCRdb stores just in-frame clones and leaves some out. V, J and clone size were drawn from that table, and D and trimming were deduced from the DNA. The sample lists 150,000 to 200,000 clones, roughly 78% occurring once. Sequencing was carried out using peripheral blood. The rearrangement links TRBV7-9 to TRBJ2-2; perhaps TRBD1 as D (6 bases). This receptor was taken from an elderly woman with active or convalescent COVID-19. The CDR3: CASSHTLDRTGELFF. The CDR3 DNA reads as TGTGCCAGCAGCCACACATTGGACAGAACCGGGGAGCTGTTTTTT.